This T cell receptor beta chain is drawn from a study of T cells after posttransplantation cyclophosphamide. Assay used: immunoSEQ multiplex PCR; TCRdb lists only in-frame clones, some missing. This table holds some 52,000 clones, around 84% found once. Germline assignment: CDR1 SGHRS and CDR2 YFSETQ. The ends were cut back, 5 bases at V and 4 bases at J, with 10 bases in the middle. There are 13 residues in the CDR3. The V gene is TRBV5-1, the J gene TRBJ2-1; no definite D call. This receptor was obtained from a man aged 30 to 39 with a blood cancer, CMV-positive, and with a related stem cell donor. Sequenced sample: PBMCs. CDR3 sequence: CASSPVSYNEQFF. CDR3 bases: TGCGCCAGCAGTCCGGTCTCTTACAATGAGCAGTTCTTC. The full variable domain, in which reference TRBV5-1 and TRBJ2-1 provide the parts outside the CDR3, is KAGVTQTPRYLIKTRGQQVTLSCSPISGHRSVSWYQQTPGQGLQFLFEYFSETQRNKGNFPGRFSGRQFSNSRSEMNVSTLELGDSALYLCASSPVSYNEQFFGPGTRLTVL.